This T cell receptor beta chain emerged from a study of T cell responses to AZD1222 COVID-19 vaccine. The table came from immunoSEQ multiplex PCR; TCRdb's copy has only in-frame clones and leaves some out. The sample contains 27,000 or so clones, about 90% of which appear only once. V lost 4 bases and J lost 1; bases outside the gene matches: 0. Germline-derived CDR1 and CDR2 are SEHNR and FQNEAQ (reference sequence). The CDR3 contains 13 residues. Notes on this clone: Its antigen is unidentified.

Study results and caveats: Unmutated variant regions are reportedly the target of nearly half of TCRs that are spike-specific. Among the donors, most were white British and more were female, and clonal diversity was possibly underestimated.

The sample here was peripheral blood, taken 28 days after the second AZD1222 dose. The TCR was taken from an adult who received the AZD1222 COVID-19 vaccine. V gene TRBV7-9 combines with J gene TRBJ2-7; the match to TRBD2 covers 8 bases. The CDR3, as DNA: TGTGCCAGCAGCTCTAGCGGGTCCTACGAGCAGTACTTC. The encoded protein is CASSSSGSYEQYF.